This T cell receptor (beta chain) was observed in a study of blood T cell repertoires in COVID-19. The wider study: The United States, Italy and Spain supplied acute and convalescent COVID-19 samples. PBMCs, B-cell-depleted T cells, or T cells provided the cDNA or gDNA that made up the material.

Authors' methods: Amplification of reference gene primers was used by the study to estimate nucleated cell counts. This table comes from immunoSEQ multiplex PCR, and its TCRdb copy is limited to in-frame clones, with some not included. V, J and clone size are taken as reported in that table, and D and trimming were inferred from the DNA itself. Of about 170,000 clones in the sample, approximately 80% were seen once. Germline V gene lookup returns CDR1 SGHTA and CDR2 FQGNSA. This CDR3 has 13 amino acids. V lost 6 bases to trimming and J lost 10 bases, with 15 bases between them. The sequenced sample consisted of peripheral blood. This clonotype was sampled from a woman of 80 years or more with COVID-19, enrolled during active disease. This chain uses TRBV7-2 with TRBJ1-4; TRBD1 might be the D (5 bases). The CDR3 loop is CASRPGEWGKLFF. As DNA, the CDR3 is TGTGCCAGCAGGCCGGGGGAGTGGGGAAAACTGTTTTTT.